One sample yielded the 29 T cell receptor beta chains listed below, sequenced in a study of lymphopenia after photon versus proton radiotherapy. Sequencing was performed with immunoSEQ multiplex PCR; in TCRdb, only in-frame clones are kept and a portion is missing. The sample consists of about 39,000 clones, around nine tenths of them appearing once. Specimen: peripheral blood, collected from a patient treated with photon-based radiotherapy. These receptor sequences come from a man between 60 and 75 years old with cholangiocarcinoma.

The chain has TRBV2 and TRBJ2-1, with TRBD2 matching over 7 bases. V lost 9 bases, J lost 7 bases, and 15 bases stayed unmatched. The CDR3 extends over 15 amino acids. Germline V lookup: CDR1 SNHLY, CDR2 FYNNEI. Here the CDR3 reads CAREGSGNNRNEQFF. Here the CDR3 DNA reads TGTGCCAGGGAGGGAAGCGGGAACAACAGGAATGAGCAGTTCTTC.

CDR3 in amino acids: CASSLALAGAPFF. The CDR3 DNA follows: TGTGCCAGCAGTTTGGCTCTAGCGGGAGCCCCGTTCTTC. The V call is TRBV28, the J call TRBJ2-1; TRBD2 matches at 10 bases. Germline CDR1 MDHEN, CDR2 SYDVKM. The CDR3 is 13 amino acids. With 3 bases clipped from V and 15 bases from J, the junction kept 8 bases outside the gene matches.

This clone appeared a single time. V is TRBV11-3 and J is TRBJ1-1; the D gene is possibly TRBD1 (6 bases). This CDR3 spans 16 amino acids. The V end was cut by 6 bases, the J end by 1 base, with 18 bases between. Germline V lookup: CDR1 SGHNT, CDR2 YENEEA. The CDR3 DNA reads TGTGCCAGCAGGGAGTATGTCCGGGACAAGAACACTGAAGCTTTCTTT. Translated: CASREYVRDKNTEAFF.

The chain combines TRBV29-1 with TRBJ2-1; the match to TRBD2 covers 13 bases. The CDR3 sequence is 16 residues long. Germline V gives CDR1 SQVTM, CDR2 ANQGSEA. V dropped 5 bases and J dropped 1; count of bases not matched to a gene: 5. The CDR3 DNA sequence: TGCAGCGTTACCGGGACTAGCGGGATTTCCTACAATGAGCAGTTCTTC. Translated, it gives CSVTGTSGISYNEQFF.

The chain recombines TRBV19 with TRBJ1-2; D is undetermined. The CDR3 totals 14 residues. Germline assignment: CDR1 LNHDA and CDR2 SQIVND (reference sequence). V was clipped by 3 bases and J by 6 bases, with 14 bases between them. CDR3 coding DNA: TGTGCCAGTAGTATTAGTGTAGGGAAGGATGGCTACACCTTC. It translates to CASSISVGKDGYTF.

The genes are TRBV29-1 and TRBJ1-1, with 9 bases identical to TRBD1. The CDR3 contains 13 residues. With V trimmed by 7 bases and J by 3 bases, 6 bases remained unmatched. Germline-derived CDR1 and CDR2 are SQVTM and ANQGSEA. CDR3 protein: CSAYRGQYTEAFF. For the CDR3, the DNA is TGCAGCGCCTACAGGGGGCAATACACTGAAGCTTTCTTT. Full variable domain (missing parts from reference TRBV29-1 and TRBJ1-1): SAVISQKPSRDICQRGTSLTIQCQVDSQVTMMFWYRQQPGQSLTLIATANQGSEATYESGFVIDKFPISRPNLTFSTLTVSNMSPEDSSIYLCSAYRGQYTEAFFGQGTRLTVV.

The chain couples TRBV6-1 to TRBJ2-7; D gene uncertain. This CDR3 region has 13 residues. V lost 5 bases to trimming and J lost 0 bases, with 8 bases between them. CDR1 is MNHNS, CDR2 SASEGT, per germline. The CDR3 sequence: CASSIYSSYEQYF. As DNA, the CDR3 is TGTGCCAGCAGTATATACAGCTCCTACGAGCAGTACTTC.

As regards this clone: Compared with germline, one end of the junction differs, possibly owing to a read error. This sequence joins TRBV29-1 and TRBJ1-2; D perhaps matches TRBD1 (6 bases). The germline V gene has CDR1 SQVTM and CDR2 ANQGSEA. CDR3 length equals 16 residues. The CDR3 DNA sequence: TGCAGCGTTCAAGACCGGGGGCGGGACACTAACTATGGCTACACCTTC. The encoded protein is CSVQDRGRDTNYGYTF.

This chain connects TRBV10-3 to TRBJ2-5; D is ambiguous. With 10 bases removed from V and 2 bases from J, the gap between germline ends came to 14 bases. Germline V gene data show CDR1 as ENHRY and CDR2 as SYGVKD. The CDR3 runs 13 residues. The CDR3 region is CASAPEPQETQYF. CDR3 DNA sequence: TGTGCCAGCGCCCCGGAGCCTCAAGAGACCCAGTACTTC.

This rearrangement joins TRBV11-2 to TRBJ2-1, with 9 bases fitting TRBD1. There are 17 residues in the CDR3. CDR1 is SGHAT, CDR2 FQNNGV, per germline. V was clipped by 4 bases and J by 6 bases; unmatched bases: 13. CDR3 amino acids: CASSSITGGYDPNEQFF. The CDR3 DNA is TGTGCCAGCAGCTCCATTACAGGGGGCTACGATCCCAATGAGCAGTTCTTC.

The chain joins TRBV7-2 to TRBJ2-7; D is undetermined. CDR3 size: 15 residues. Per the germline V gene, CDR1 is SGHTA and CDR2 is FQGNSA. V dropped 5 bases and J dropped 2 bases, with 16 bases sitting between them. CDR3 DNA: TGTGCCAGCAGCCCCAGATCCGGGTCTCCCTACGAGCAGTACTTC. Its translation is CASSPRSGSPYEQYF.

This clone was found once. This rearrangement joins TRBV4-1 to TRBJ2-1; TRBD2 matches at 7 bases. The CDR3 extends over 16 amino acids. The V gene's germline CDR1 is MGHRA and CDR2 YSYEKL. Trimming cost V 0 bases and J 2 bases; bases outside gene matches: 4. DNA of the CDR3: TGCGCCAGCAGCCAAGACGAGCGGGGCACCTACAATGAGCAGTTCTTC. Residues: CASSQDERGTYNEQFF.

This chain connects TRBV10-1 to TRBJ2-3; D is unclear. Trimming left V 5 bases short and J 2 bases short, with 11 bases between. Per germline, CDR1 WNHNN and CDR2 SYGVQD (reference sequence). The CDR3 runs 14 residues. This chain's CDR3 is CASSRRDHTDTQYF. CDR3 nucleotide sequence: TGCGCCAGCAGTCGCAGAGACCACACAGATACGCAGTATTTT.

The chain has TRBV2 and TRBJ2-3; 14 bases line up with TRBD2. V lost 4 bases, J lost 1 base, and 7 bases stayed unmatched. Germline V gives CDR1 SNHLY, CDR2 FYNNEI. CDR3 length: 18 amino acids. The CDR3 DNA is TGTGCCAGCAGTGGGGGACTAGCGGGGGCCTACGGCACAGATACGCAGTATTTT. Its protein is CASSGGLAGAYGTDTQYF.

The rearrangement links TRBV28 to TRBJ1-6, with D possibly matching TRBD1 (5 bases). Per the germline V gene, CDR1 is MDHEN and CDR2 is SYDVKM. This CDR3 is built from 14 residues. V dropped 0 bases and J dropped 7 bases, with 7 bases sitting between them. The CDR3 here is CASSLWQGNSPLHF. As DNA, the CDR3 is TGTGCCAGCAGTTTATGGCAGGGCAATTCACCCCTCCACTTT. Full variable domain (rest looked up from reference TRBV28 and TRBJ1-6): DVKVTQSSRYLVKRTGEKVFLECVQDMDHENMFWYRQDPGLGLRLIYFSYDVKMKEKGDIPEGYSVSREKKERFSLILESASTNQTSMYLCASSLWQGNSPLHFGNGTRLTVT.

CDR3: CASSFLGYEQYF. As DNA, the CDR3 is TGTGCCAGCAGTTTTCTCGGTTACGAGCAGTACTTC. V gene TRBV28 combines with J gene TRBJ2-7; no clear D gene. The CDR3 consists of 12 residues. Germline-derived CDR1 and CDR2 are MDHEN and SYDVKM. Trimming removed 3 bases from V and 4 bases from J, with 7 bases in between.

The V and J genes are TRBV7-6 and TRBJ2-3, with D unresolved. The germline V gene encodes CDR1 SGHVS and CDR2 FNYEAQ. The CDR3 is 12 amino acids. V gave up 5 bases and J gave up 3 bases, with 6 bases separating them. CDR3: CASSRVTDTQYF. CDR3 sequence (DNA): TGTGCCAGCAGCCGCGTAACAGATACGCAGTATTTT. Looking up the rest from reference TRBV7-6 and TRBJ2-3 gives the full variable domain: GAGVSQSPRYKVTKRGQDVALRCDPISGHVSLYWYRQALGQGPEFLTYFNYEAQQDKSGLPNDRFSAERPEGSISTLTIQRTEQRDSAMYRCASSRVTDTQYFGPGTRLTVL.

The chain couples TRBV5-8 to TRBJ1-1; D remains unclear. The CDR3 loop spans 11 amino acids. CDR1 is SGHTS, CDR2 YDEGEE, per germline. V dropped 5 bases and J dropped 4 bases, with 6 bases sitting between them. The CDR3 reads CASSSFTEAFF. In nucleotides, the CDR3 is TGTGCCAGCAGTTCTTTCACTGAAGCTTTCTTT.

This sequence joins TRBV4-1 and TRBJ2-1, with 9 bases lining up with TRBD1. The CDR3 runs 16 residues. Germline V gene data show CDR1 as MGHRA and CDR2 as YSYEKL. J lost 4 bases, V lost 4 bases, and 8 bases had no gene match. The DNA of the CDR3 is TGCGCCAGCAGCCCTCAAACGGGACAGGGTTACAATGAGCAGTTCTTC. It specifies CASSPQTGQGYNEQFF.

This rearrangement joins TRBV11-1 to TRBJ2-5; D is undetermined. Trimming shortened V by 5 bases and J by 9 bases, and 13 bases separated the two germline ends. This CDR3 has 12 amino acids. Per germline, CDR1 SGHAT and CDR2 FQDESV (reference sequence). The CDR3 spells CASSRPSGPQYF. In nucleotides, the CDR3 is TGTGCCAGCAGCCGACCCTCAGGCCCCCAGTACTTC.

The chain combines TRBV4-2 with TRBJ2-1; D unresolved. V lost 5 bases, J lost 7 bases, and 18 bases lay in between. The CDR3 totals 15 residues. CDR1 and CDR2 (germline): LGHNA, YNFKEQ. CDR3: CASSTPALDSNEQFF. In nucleotides, the CDR3 is TGTGCCAGCAGCACCCCAGCTCTCGACTCTAATGAGCAGTTCTTC.

J is TRBJ2-1 and V is TRBV28; 8 bases line up with TRBD1. The CDR3 has 14 amino acids. Per the germline V gene, CDR1 is MDHEN and CDR2 is SYDVKM. V shed 7 bases and J 7 bases; nucleotides not matched to a gene: 9. This CDR3 reads CASTVGQGSNEQFF. The CDR3 DNA reads TGTGCCAGCACCGTTGGACAGGGTAGTAATGAGCAGTTCTTC.

V and J are TRBV18 and TRBJ1-2; possible D gene TRBD1, 5 bases. Germline V gives CDR1 KGHSH, CDR2 LQKENI. The CDR3 loop spans 14 amino acids. Trimming pared 3 bases from V and 3 bases from J, leaving 11 bases between. The CDR3, as DNA: TGTGCCAGCTCACCGGTCAGGGAGGACTATGGCTACACCTTC. Translated: CASSPVREDYGYTF.

Only a few counts were recorded for this clone. The gene calls are TRBV2 and TRBJ1-5; D not resolved. The germline V gene has CDR1 SNHLY and CDR2 FYNNEI. The CDR3 runs 13 residues. V lost 3 bases to trimming and J lost 8 bases, with 11 bases between them. CDR3 DNA: TGTGCCAGCAGTGATCGTCAGTCTGAGCCCCAGCATTTT. This translates into CASSDRQSEPQHF.

This clone occurred once. The V and J genes are TRBV12-5 and TRBJ1-5, with D uncertain. V lost 1 base and J 9 bases, leaving 10 bases between the germline ends. CDR3 size: 13 residues. Germline loops: CDR1 LGHNT, CDR2 FRNRAP. The CDR3 coding sequence is TGTGCTAGTGGTTTGGGGCCGGGGAGGCCCCAGCATTTT. This encodes CASGLGPGRPQHF.

This clone occurred once. V usage is TRBV6-5 and J usage is TRBJ2-3; possible D gene TRBD2, 7 bases. This CDR3 has 13 residues. The V end lost 8 bases, the J end lost 0 bases, and 9 bases lay between the germline ends. The germline V gene has CDR1 MNHEY and CDR2 SVGAGI. The CDR3 bases are TGTGCCAGCCGGGGGGCGAGCACAGATACGCAGTATTTT. Protein: CASRGASTDTQYF.

The chain has TRBV27 and TRBJ1-1; D remains unclear. The CDR3 is 13 residues long. Germline CDR1 reads MNHEY; CDR2 reads SMNVEV (reference sequence). The V end was cut by 7 bases, the J end by 3 bases, with 12 bases between. The CDR3 sequence: CASKELRDTEAFF. The CDR3 DNA sequence: TGTGCCAGCAAAGAACTCAGAGACACTGAAGCTTTCTTT.

The chain couples TRBV11-2 to TRBJ1-4; no clear D. The CDR3 is 12 residues long. Germline values: CDR1 SGHAT, CDR2 FQNNGV. Trimming took off 5 bases at V and 8 bases at J, with 9 bases between the two ends. This CDR3 reads CASSSQREKLFF. DNA of the CDR3: TGTGCCAGCAGCAGTCAAAGGGAAAAACTGTTTTTT.

The V and J genes are TRBV5-1 and TRBJ2-3; 12 bases are shared with TRBD2. V was clipped by 6 bases and J by 7 bases; unmatched bases: 12. The germline gives CDR1 SGHRS, CDR2 YFSETQ. This CDR3 has 16 residues. CDR3 region: CASIPQPGLAGNTQYF. The CDR3 nucleotides read TGCGCCAGCATCCCCCAGCCGGGACTAGCGGGTAATACGCAGTATTTT.